A selection of T cell receptor beta chains follows, all from one sample in a study of T cells in localized non-small cell lung cancer. TCRdb keeps only in-frame clones here, not all; method: immunoSEQ multiplex PCR. The table has over 30,000 clones, over 75% seen once. The source was peripheral blood, collected before any cancer treatment. These receptors originate from a male donor older than 55 with stage III lung adenocarcinoma. Each CDR3 is given with its conserved first and last residue. A D gene is named only where the DNA matches it firmly. Only some rows state a clone size, as once, few, many or a class for expanded clones.

j_gene: TRBJ1-1; d_gene: TRBD1; abundance: .; v_gene: TRBV6-1; CDR3aa: CASSPQGVSGTEAFF; CDR3nt: TGTGCCAGCAGTCCCCAGGGGGTTTCGGGAACTGAAGCTTTCTTT
j_gene: TRBJ1-5; d_gene: .; abundance: .; v_gene: TRBV5-8; CDR3aa: CASSLGTNYRPQHF; CDR3nt: TGTGCCAGCAGCTTGGGGACAAATTATCGGCCCCAGCATTTT
j_gene: TRBJ1-5; d_gene: .; abundance: few; v_gene: TRBV7-6; CDR3aa: CASSSLGAAVNQPQHF; CDR3nt: TGTGCCAGCAGCTCCTTAGGGGCCGCCGTGAATCAGCCCCAGCATTTT
j_gene: TRBJ2-1; d_gene: .; abundance: .; v_gene: TRBV29-1; CDR3aa: CSGGDFYEQFF; CDR3nt: TGCAGCGGGGGAGACTTTTATGAGCAGTTCTTC
j_gene: TRBJ1-5; d_gene: TRBD1; abundance: .; v_gene: TRBV6-6; CDR3aa: CASAIDRGGQPQHF; CDR3nt: TGTGCCAGCGCCATAGACAGGGGTGGTCAGCCCCAGCATTTT
j_gene: TRBJ2-7; d_gene: TRBD1; abundance: .; v_gene: TRBV4-1; CDR3aa: CASSRPTGGADEQYF; CDR3nt: TGCGCCAGCAGTCGTCCAACAGGGGGCGCGGACGAGCAGTACTTC
j_gene: TRBJ2-3; d_gene: .; abundance: .; v_gene: TRBV6-6; CDR3aa: CASSYLADTQYF; CDR3nt: TGTGCCAGCAGTTACTTGGCAGATACGCAGTATTTT
j_gene: TRBJ2-7; d_gene: .; abundance: few; v_gene: TRBV4-1; CDR3aa: CASSRFPGTETASYEQYF; CDR3nt: TGCGCCAGCAGCCGATTTCCGGGAACCGAAACGGCTTCCTACGAGCAGTACTTC
j_gene: TRBJ2-3; d_gene: .; abundance: .; v_gene: TRBV5-1; CDR3aa: CASSEQPSADTQYF; CDR3nt: TGCGCCAGCAGCGAACAGCCTAGCGCAGATACGCAGTATTTT
j_gene: TRBJ2-1; d_gene: TRBD1; abundance: .; v_gene: TRBV19; CDR3aa: CASSSRQGNYNEQFF; CDR3nt: TGTGCCAGTAGTTCGCGACAGGGGAACTACAATGAGCAGTTCTTC
j_gene: TRBJ2-2; d_gene: .; abundance: .; v_gene: TRBV7-9; CDR3aa: CASRESDGSTGELFF; CDR3nt: TGTGCCAGCCGAGAATCCGACGGGTCCACCGGGGAGCTGTTTTTT
j_gene: TRBJ1-2; d_gene: TRBD1; abundance: .; v_gene: TRBV5-4; CDR3aa: CASSDYRGIYGYTF; CDR3nt: TGTGCCAGCAGCGATTACAGGGGGATCTATGGCTACACCTTC
j_gene: TRBJ1-2; d_gene: .; abundance: .; v_gene: TRBV27; CDR3aa: CASSLSSTGYGYTF; CDR3nt: TGTGCCAGCAGTTTATCGAGTACCGGCTATGGCTACACCTTC
j_gene: TRBJ2-1; d_gene: .; abundance: .; v_gene: TRBV7-7; CDR3aa: CASSQQGVGNEQFF; CDR3nt: TGTGCTAGCAGCCAACAGGGTGTAGGCAATGAGCAGTTCTTC
j_gene: TRBJ1-1; d_gene: .; abundance: .; v_gene: TRBV7-8; CDR3aa: CASSLVGGSGTEAFF; CDR3nt: TGTGCCAGCAGCTTAGTGGGGGGGTCGGGCACTGAAGCTTTCTTT
j_gene: TRBJ1-2; d_gene: .; abundance: .; v_gene: TRBV6-5; CDR3aa: CASSYSGGVGYTF; CDR3nt: TGTGCCAGCAGTTACTCGGGCGGGGTCGGCTACACCTTC
j_gene: TRBJ2-2; d_gene: .; abundance: few; v_gene: TRBV14; CDR3aa: CASSLLMGTAGELFF; CDR3nt: TGTGCCAGCAGCCTTCTCATGGGGACGGCCGGGGAGCTGTTTTTT
j_gene: TRBJ1-5; d_gene: .; abundance: .; v_gene: TRBV5-8; CDR3aa: CASSLDRLGNQPQHF; CDR3nt: TGTGCCAGCAGCTTGGATCGGCTTGGCAATCAGCCCCAGCATTTT
j_gene: TRBJ2-4; d_gene: TRBD1; abundance: once; v_gene: TRBV28; CDR3aa: CASSYKGQGPYF; CDR3nt: TGTGCCAGCAGTTATAAGGGACAGGGACCCTACTTC
j_gene: TRBJ2-3; d_gene: .; abundance: .; v_gene: TRBV10-3; CDR3aa: CAIALAGGGTDTQYF; CDR3nt: TGTGCCATCGCTTTAGCAGGTGGGGGCACAGATACGCAGTATTTT
j_gene: TRBJ1-2; d_gene: TRBD1; abundance: .; v_gene: TRBV11-2; CDR3aa: CASSLAQGARGYTF; CDR3nt: TGTGCCAGCAGCTTAGCCCAGGGGGCGAGAGGCTACACCTTC
j_gene: TRBJ1-2; d_gene: .; abundance: .; v_gene: TRBV6-1; CDR3aa: CASSVSAVPNYGYTF; CDR3nt: TGTGCCAGCAGTGTTTCGGCAGTACCAAACTATGGCTACACCTTC
j_gene: TRBJ1-6; d_gene: TRBD1; abundance: few; v_gene: TRBV19; CDR3aa: CASSPRQGDGSPLHF; CDR3nt: TGTGCCAGTAGTCCGCGACAGGGGGACGGCTCACCCCTCCACTTT
j_gene: TRBJ2-3; d_gene: .; abundance: .; v_gene: TRBV6-1; CDR3aa: CASSGGITDTQYF; CDR3nt: TGTGCCAGCAGTGGAGGGATCACAGATACGCAGTATTTT
j_gene: TRBJ1-2; d_gene: .; abundance: .; v_gene: TRBV6-5; CDR3aa: CASSYVRAGGYTF; CDR3nt: TGTGCCAGCAGTTACGTAAGGGCGGGAGGCTACACCTTC
j_gene: TRBJ1-2; d_gene: .; abundance: .; v_gene: TRBV7-2; CDR3aa: CASSLNHGGSNYGYTF; CDR3nt: TGTGCCAGCAGCTTAAATCACGGGGGATCTAACTATGGCTACACCTTC
j_gene: TRBJ1-2; d_gene: .; abundance: .; v_gene: TRBV6-6; CDR3aa: CASSRSIETNYGYTF; CDR3nt: TGTGCCAGCAGCCGCTCTATCGAGACTAACTATGGCTACACCTTC
j_gene: TRBJ2-4; d_gene: TRBD2; abundance: once; v_gene: TRBV19; CDR3aa: CASSIGVGTSGAGKNIQYF; CDR3nt: TGTGCCAGTAGTATAGGAGTTGGGACTAGCGGGGCTGGCAAAAACATTCAGTACTTC
j_gene: TRBJ2-3; d_gene: TRBD1; abundance: few; v_gene: TRBV2; CDR3aa: CASSWDRERANTQYF; CDR3nt: TGTGCCAGCAGTTGGGACAGGGAGAGGGCCAATACGCAGTATTTT
j_gene: TRBJ2-7; d_gene: .; abundance: once; v_gene: TRBV6-5; CDR3aa: CASSYGPGSHYEQYF; CDR3nt: TGTGCCAGCAGTTACGGGCCCGGGAGTCACTACGAGCAGTACTTC
j_gene: TRBJ2-3; d_gene: TRBD2; abundance: .; v_gene: TRBV5-1; CDR3aa: CASSLRTSADTQYF; CDR3nt: TGCGCCAGCAGCCTCAGGACTAGCGCAGATACGCAGTATTTT
j_gene: TRBJ2-1; d_gene: .; abundance: .; v_gene: TRBV15; CDR3aa: CATSNALALYNEQFF; CDR3nt: TGTGCCACCAGCAACGCGCTAGCGCTCTACAATGAGCAGTTCTTC
j_gene: TRBJ1-2; d_gene: TRBD1; abundance: .; v_gene: TRBV6-6; CDR3aa: CASSQTGTDAGYTF; CDR3nt: TGTGCCAGCAGCCAAACCGGGACAGACGCGGGCTACACCTTC
j_gene: TRBJ2-2; d_gene: .; abundance: .; v_gene: TRBV30; CDR3aa: CAWSVLAGAAGELFF; CDR3nt: TGTGCCTGGAGTGTCCTGGCAGGGGCGGCCGGGGAGCTGTTTTTT
j_gene: TRBJ1-1; d_gene: .; abundance: .; v_gene: TRBV11-2; CDR3aa: CASSLPLNTEAFF; CDR3nt: TGTGCCAGCAGCTTACCCCTGAACACTGAAGCTTTCTTT
j_gene: TRBJ1-4; d_gene: .; abundance: few; v_gene: TRBV25-1; CDR3aa: CASSELWNEKLFF; CDR3nt: TGTGCCAGCAGTGAATTGTGGAATGAAAAACTGTTTTTT
j_gene: TRBJ2-6; d_gene: TRBD2; abundance: .; v_gene: TRBV5-6; CDR3aa: CASRERLAGGSGANVLTF; CDR3nt: TGTGCCAGCAGGGAAAGACTAGCGGGAGGCAGTGGGGCCAACGTCCTGACTTTC
j_gene: TRBJ2-4; d_gene: .; abundance: .; v_gene: TRBV18; CDR3aa: CASSLAPYIFKNIQYF; CDR3nt: TGTGCCAGCTCACTCGCACCTTACATCTTCAAAAACATTCAGTACTTC
j_gene: TRBJ2-6; d_gene: .; abundance: .; v_gene: TRBV19; CDR3aa: CASTNARANVLTF; CDR3nt: TGTGCCAGTACGAACGCCCGGGCCAACGTCCTGACTTTC